These 20 T cell receptor beta chains were sequenced from one sample in a study of blood T cell repertoires in COVID-19. Data came from immunoSEQ multiplex PCR; TCRdb stores just in-frame clones and leaves some out. Here the sample spans approximately 270,000 clones, approximately 84% being singletons. The specimen sequenced was PBMCs or T cells enriched from blood (not recorded which). These receptors were taken from a middle-aged man who had recovered from COVID-19.

The chain links TRBV27 to TRBJ1-1, with D perhaps matching TRBD1 (5 bases). V dropped 6 bases and J dropped 10 bases, with 18 bases sitting between them. Germline CDR1 and CDR2: MNHEY and SMNVEV (reference sequence). The CDR3 runs to 13 residues. CDR3 loop: CASSSSTGVVAFF. The CDR3 DNA is TGTGCCAGCAGCTCTTCGACGGGGGTGGTAGCTTTCTTT.

CDR3 in amino acids: CASSDETHTGELFF. In DNA form, the CDR3 reads TGTGCCAGTAGTGATGAGACTCACACCGGGGAGCTGTTTTTT. The J gene is TRBJ2-2, the V gene TRBV19; D not certain. The CDR3 contains 14 residues. The V gene lost 5 bases and the J gene lost 3 bases, with 10 bases spanning the gap. Germline values: CDR1 LNHDA, CDR2 SQIVND (reference sequence).

The V call is TRBV5-4, the J call TRBJ1-6; TRBD1 is a possible D gene (6 bases). The CDR3 has 12 amino acids. Looked up from germline, CDR1 is SGHNT and CDR2 is YYREEE (reference sequence). Trimming cost V 5 bases and J 6 bases, with 6 bases left between them. Here the CDR3 reads CASRDSNSPLHF. As DNA, the CDR3 is TGTGCCAGCAGGGACAGTAATTCACCCCTCCACTTT.

This clone was recorded a few times. V is TRBV7-2 and J is TRBJ1-1; D ambiguous. Looked up from germline, CDR1 is SGHTA and CDR2 is FQGNSA. Deletions cut 3 bases from V and 0 bases from J, with 11 bases between. The CDR3 extends over 15 amino acids. CDR3 DNA: TGTGCCAGCAGCTTCCTGGGTGGAGTGAACACTGAAGCTTTCTTT. Its translation is CASSFLGGVNTEAFF.

V and J are TRBV3-1 (or the pseudogene TRBV3-2) and TRBJ1-1; the match to TRBD1 covers 7 bases. The CDR3 is 13 amino acids. V gave up 8 bases and J gave up 4 bases; unmatched junction bases: 7. CDR1 is LGHDT and CDR2 is YNNKEL in the germline V gene (reference sequence). CDR3 protein: CASFGQAGTEAFF. CDR3 DNA sequence: TGTGCCAGCTTCGGACAGGCTGGCACTGAAGCTTTCTTT.

The V call is TRBV6-5, the J call TRBJ2-7; TRBD1 is a possible D gene (6 bases). Germline CDR1 reads MNHEY; CDR2 reads SVGAGI. This CDR3 is built from 12 residues. The germline V and J ends were trimmed by 5 bases and 13 bases, with 18 bases remaining between them. CDR3: CASSPQGWPIYF. CDR3 nucleotides: TGTGCCAGCAGTCCACAGGGATGGCCCATATACTTC.

In this sample, this clone turned up once. The chain carries TRBV18 and TRBJ2-2, with 8 bases lining up with TRBD2. The CDR3 extends over 16 amino acids. The junction had 7 bases not matched to a gene; V was cut back by 3 bases and J by 4 bases. Germline V lookup: CDR1 KGHSH, CDR2 LQKENI. The CDR3 sequence: CASSPDTSGLTGELFF. The DNA for the CDR3 is TGTGCCAGCTCACCCGACACTAGCGGCCTCACCGGGGAGCTGTTTTTT.

The rearrangement joins TRBV5-4 to TRBJ2-7, with a weak D call TRBD1 (5 bases). Deletions cut 4 bases from V and 2 bases from J, with 13 bases between. Germline V gene data show CDR1 as SGHNT and CDR2 as YYREEE (reference sequence). The length of the CDR3 is 14 residues. CDR3 sequence: CASSLLDRAYEQYF. CDR3 bases: TGTGCCAGCAGCCTCCTTGACAGAGCCTACGAGCAGTACTTC.

CDR3 residues: CASDSGTSGNVDTQYF. CDR3 in DNA: TGTGCCAGCGATTCCGGGACTAGCGGGAATGTAGATACGCAGTATTTT. The V and J genes are TRBV7-9 and TRBJ2-3; 13 nucleotides line up with TRBD2. This CDR3 contains 16 residues. Trimming cost V 8 bases and J 5 bases; bases outside gene matches: 10. CDR1 is SEHNR and CDR2 is FQNEAQ in the germline V gene (reference sequence). The full variable domain, completed using reference TRBV7-9 and TRBJ2-3, is DTGVSQNPRHKITKRGQNVTFRCDPISEHNRLYWYRQTLGQGPEFLTYFQNEAQLEKSRLLSDRFSAERPKGSFSTLEIQRTEQGDSAMYLCASDSGTSGNVDTQYFGPGTRLTVL.

This chain uses TRBV5-4 with TRBJ2-1; 15 bases agree with TRBD2. The CDR3 is 16 residues long. CDR1 SGHNT and CDR2 YYREEE come from the germline V gene (reference sequence). V shed 4 bases, J shed 8 bases, and the junction held 7 bases outside the gene matches. CDR3 in amino acids: CASSKGLAGGHDEQFF. The DNA of the CDR3 is TGTGCCAGCAGCAAGGGACTAGCGGGGGGCCACGATGAGCAGTTCTTC.

In its sample, this clone was seen once. The chain joins TRBV3-1 (or the pseudogene TRBV3-2) to TRBJ2-5; D remains ambiguous. Between the trimmed V and J ends, which lost 1 base and 5 bases, there was a span of 14 bases. This CDR3 contains 15 residues. CDR1 LGHDT and CDR2 YNNKEL come from the germline V gene (reference sequence). The CDR3 loop reads CASSQGVVHRETQYF. The CDR3 DNA is TGTGCCAGCAGCCAAGGAGTCGTTCACCGGGAGACCCAGTACTTC.

This chain connects TRBV6-5 to TRBJ1-2; no clear D gene. The CDR3 length is 13 residues. V shed 6 bases and J shed 0 bases, with 8 bases lying between them. Germline assignment: CDR1 MNHEY and CDR2 SVGAGI. The DNA for the CDR3 is TGTGCCAGCAGAAAGGAGACTAACTATGGCTACACCTTC. Amino acid sequence: CASRKETNYGYTF.

The chain carries TRBV28 and TRBJ2-5; TRBD2 aligns across 10 bases. V dropped 5 bases and J dropped 9; count of bases not matched to a gene: 9. Germline values: CDR1 MDHEN, CDR2 SYDVKM. The CDR3 length is 14 residues. The CDR3 sequence is CASSPRLAGVAQYF. CDR3 in DNA: TGTGCCAGCAGTCCGCGGCTAGCGGGAGTGGCCCAGTACTTC.

This chain links TRBV27 with TRBJ2-6; possibly TRBD2 for D (6 bases). Germline values: CDR1 MNHEY, CDR2 SMNVEV (reference sequence). V was shortened by 6 bases and J by 2 bases, with 20 bases between the two germline ends. There are 18 residues in the CDR3. The CDR3 DNA follows: TGTGCCAGCAGAGGGGTTACCGGGAGAGGGACTGGGGCCAACGTCCTGACTTTC. Protein sequence: CASRGVTGRGTGANVLTF.

In its sample, this clone was seen once. The rearrangement joins TRBV6-1 to TRBJ1-4; D possibly corresponds to TRBD1 (5 bases). The germline V gene has CDR1 MNHNS and CDR2 SASEGT. The V end lost 0 bases, the J end lost 10 bases, and 18 bases lay between the germline ends. The CDR3 extends over 16 amino acids. The CDR3 DNA reads as TGTGCCAGCAGTGAAGCGGTAAGAACAGGACGTGGAAAACTGTTTTTT. Protein product: CASSEAVRTGRGKLFF.

The V gene is TRBV28, the J gene TRBJ2-4; possibly TRBD1 for D (5 bases). Germline V CDR1 and CDR2: MDHEN, SYDVKM. Trimming took off 3 bases at V and 0 bases at J, with 9 bases between the two ends. The CDR3 totals 15 residues. The CDR3 DNA sequence: TGTGCCAGCAGTTTGCAGGGCCTAGCCAAAAACATTCAGTACTTC. This codes for CASSLQGLAKNIQYF.

As regards this clone: Other DNA variants within this sample encode the same CDR3. This chain joins TRBV7-2 and TRBJ1-3; D is undetermined. The length of the CDR3 is 16 residues. V gave up 3 bases and J gave up 0 bases, with 12 bases separating them. Germline values: CDR1 SGHTA, CDR2 FQGNSA. The CDR3 DNA follows: TGTGCCAGCAGCTTGGTTGGCGGGAACTCTGGAAACACCATATATTTT. It yields the protein CASSLVGGNSGNTIYF.

The J gene is TRBJ1-5, the V gene TRBV28; D is perhaps TRBD1 (6 bases). The CDR3 sequence is 17 residues long. Germline V gene data show CDR1 as MDHEN and CDR2 as SYDVKM. Trimming stripped 6 bases from V and 4 bases from J, with 22 bases between. CDR3 sequence: CASRIIQGGVGNQPQHF. CDR3 in DNA: TGTGCCAGCAGGATAATACAGGGCGGTGTAGGGAATCAGCCCCAGCATTTT.

The chain is built from TRBV7-6 and TRBJ2-2; D remains ambiguous. CDR1 SGHVS and CDR2 FNYEAQ come from the germline V gene. The CDR3 consists of 14 residues. The V end was cut by 10 bases, the J end by 6 bases, with 18 bases between. CDR3 region: CANYPKVGAGELFF. The CDR3 DNA reads TGTGCCAACTACCCCAAGGTAGGAGCCGGGGAGCTGTTTTTT. The full variable domain, with the rest looked up from reference TRBV7-6 and TRBJ2-2, is GAGVSQSPRYKVTKRGQDVALRCDPISGHVSLYWYRQALGQGPEFLTYFNYEAQQDKSGLPNDRFSAERPEGSISTLTIQRTEQRDSAMYRCANYPKVGAGELFFGEGSRLTVL.

V is TRBV19 and J is TRBJ2-1; weak D call: TRBD2 (5 bases). Germline V gene data show CDR1 as LNHDA and CDR2 as SQIVND (reference sequence). With 7 bases removed from V and 8 bases from J, the gap between germline ends came to 18 bases. CDR3 length: 14 residues. CDR3 residues: CASTLQEGWHEQFF. Written as DNA, the CDR3 is TGTGCCAGTACCCTCCAAGAGGGTTGGCATGAGCAGTTCTTC.